A single sample is the source of the 7 T cell receptor beta chains below, sequenced in a study of cytomegalovirus exposure and HLA in healthy donors. 60 Vbeta and 13 Jbeta primers were used in PCR. Measured with immunoSEQ multiplex PCR; TCRdb has only the in-frame clones, and not every one. The sample has some 160,000 clones, roughly 84% seen once. The specimen was PBMCs. The receptor source for this set is a woman aged 18 to 35 in good health and CMV-seronegative.

V gene TRBV9 combines with J gene TRBJ2-5; D is perhaps TRBD1 (6 bases). The V end was cut by 1 base, the J end by 2 bases, with 18 bases between. Looked up from germline, CDR1 is SGDLS and CDR2 is YYNGEE. The CDR3 consists of 17 residues. The CDR3 is CASSVRGQRVGQETQYF. CDR3 DNA: TGTGCCAGCAGCGTACGTGGACAGAGGGTAGGTCAAGAGACCCAGTACTTC. Using reference TRBV9 and TRBJ2-5 for the parts outside the CDR3, the full variable domain is DSGVTQTPKHLITATGQRVTLRCSPRSGDLSVYWYQQSLDQGLQFLIQYYNGEERAKGNILERFSAQQFPDLHSELNLSSLELGDSALYFCASSVRGQRVGQETQYFGPGTRLLVL.

The chain has TRBV7-6 and TRBJ1-4; no reliable D call. The CDR3 consists of 15 residues. Germline CDR1 and CDR2: SGHVS and FNYEAQ. Trimming took off 1 base at V and 0 bases at J, with 6 bases between the two ends. CDR3 amino acids: CASSLGAATNEKLFF. The CDR3 coding sequence is TGTGCCAGCAGCTTAGGGGCCGCAACTAATGAAAAACTGTTTTTT.

This chain uses TRBV28 with TRBJ2-5, with D possibly TRBD2 on 6 matching bases. Trimming left V 3 bases short and J 3 bases short, with 17 bases between. Germline CDR1 is MDHEN and CDR2 is SYDVKM. This CDR3 comprises 16 residues. CDR3 loop: CASSFPSRAGKETQYF. As DNA, the CDR3 is TGTGCCAGCAGTTTCCCCTCTAGAGCGGGTAAAGAGACCCAGTACTTC. Drawing the rest from reference TRBV28 and TRBJ2-5, the complete variable domain is DVKVTQSSRYLVKRTGEKVFLECVQDMDHENMFWYRQDPGLGLRLIYFSYDVKMKEKGDIPEGYSVSREKKERFSLILESASTNQTSMYLCASSFPSRAGKETQYFGPGTRLLVL.

The genes are TRBV30 and TRBJ1-3; possibly TRBD1 for D (6 bases). Trimming shortened V by 2 bases and J by 2 bases, and 7 bases separated the two germline ends. The germline CDR1 and CDR2 sequences are GTSNPN and SVGIG (reference sequence). This CDR3 has 13 amino acids. CDR3 protein: CAWSSGAGNTIYF. Here the CDR3 DNA reads TGTGCCTGGAGTTCAGGGGCTGGAAACACCATATATTTT.

V usage is TRBV19 and J usage is TRBJ1-4; possibly TRBD1 for D (5 bases). V was pared by 3 bases and J by 8 bases, with 28 bases between. Germline V gene lookup returns CDR1 LNHDA and CDR2 SQIVND (reference sequence). This CDR3 spans 19 amino acids. The CDR3: CASSMVRGRVAGRVEKLFF. The CDR3 DNA reads as TGTGCCAGTAGTATGGTCCGAGGGCGGGTCGCGGGGCGAGTCGAAAAACTGTTTTTT. The full variable domain, with the rest looked up from reference TRBV19 and TRBJ1-4, is DGGITQSPKYLFRKEGQNVTLSCEQNLNHDAMYWYRQDPGQGLRLIYYSQIVNDFQKGDIAEGYSVSREKKESFPLTVTSAQKNPTAFYLCASSMVRGRVAGRVEKLFFGSGTQLSVL.

The chain links TRBV4-1 to TRBJ2-5, with D perhaps TRBD2 (7 bases). The germline gives CDR1 MGHRA, CDR2 YSYEKL. Trimming removed 1 base at V and 5 bases at J, with 11 bases between. This CDR3 is built from 14 residues. The DNA of the CDR3 is TGCGCCAGCAGCCAAGGGGGGGGCGGGGAGACCCAGTACTTC. Amino acids: CASSQGGGGETQYF.

The chain combines TRBV5-1 with TRBJ1-3, with D possibly TRBD1 on 5 matching bases. Germline V gene lookup returns CDR1 SGHRS and CDR2 YFSETQ. The CDR3 covers 17 residues. Trimming shortened V by 1 base and J by 0 bases, and 14 bases separated the two germline ends. CDR3 amino acids: CASSLRDAGRSGNTIYF. The DNA for the CDR3 is TGCGCCAGCAGCTTGAGGGACGCGGGACGCTCTGGAAACACCATATATTTT.